This passage covers 7 T cell receptor beta chains from one sample sequenced in a study of human T cells and chemical hapten exposure. TCRdb used MiXCR to reprocess the RACE reads, holding one entry per CDR3 protein. The table lists about 120,000 distinct CDR3 sequences, 13% of them singletons. The time point denotes: pre-sensitization, week 0. Treatment given: therapeutic diphenylcyclopropenone sensitization with weekly scalp DPC. The input for sequencing was whole blood, taken in connection with sensitization to the hapten diphenylcyclopropenone (DPC). These receptor sequences come from a woman aged 18-35 years with alopecia areata. Some clones in this sample may be carry-over from other donors' samples.

The chain joins TRBV7-2 to TRBJ2-3; tentatively, D is TRBD1 (5 bases). CDR1 and CDR2 from the germline V gene are SGHTA and FQGNSA. V lost 5 bases to trimming and J lost 0 bases, with 9 bases between them. The length of the CDR3 is 14 residues. CDR3 in amino acids: CASSPGISTDTQYF. Here the CDR3 DNA reads TGTGCCAGCAGCCCAGGGATTAGCACAGATACGCAGTATTTT.

V and J are TRBV20-1 and TRBJ2-3; maybe TRBD2 (5 bases). The germline V gene encodes CDR1 DFQATT and CDR2 SNEGSKA (reference sequence). Trimming removed 4 bases at V and 1 base at J, with 12 bases between. This CDR3 is built from 14 residues. CDR3 loop: CSAKRHEGTDTQYF. For the CDR3, the DNA is TGCAGTGCTAAGCGGCACGAGGGCACAGATACGCAGTATTTT.

The V call is TRBV5-4, the J call TRBJ2-5; 12 bases line up with TRBD2. The CDR3 is 15 amino acids. Looked up from germline, CDR1 is SGHNT and CDR2 is YYREEE (reference sequence). Trimming cost V 3 bases and J 3 bases; bases outside gene matches: 3. The CDR3 DNA follows: TGTGCCAGCAGCTCATGGACTAGCGGGGAAGAGACCCAGTACTTC. It codes for CASSSWTSGEETQYF.

This clonotype was seen at least ten times. This chain connects TRBV20-1 to TRBJ2-4, with 8 bases lining up with TRBD2. The ends lost 3 bases at V and 7 bases at J; junction bases unmatched: 5. The CDR3 totals 13 residues. In germline, CDR1 is DFQATT, CDR2 SNEGSKA (reference sequence). The CDR3 reads CSASAGGRNIQYF. CDR3 nucleotides: TGCAGTGCTAGTGCGGGGGGCAGGAACATTCAGTACTTC.

Ten or more counts support this clonotype. The chain uses TRBV12-3 or TRBV12-4 and TRBJ1-1; D gene uncertain. The CDR3 spans 12 residues. Trimming cost V 7 bases and J 5 bases, with 11 bases left between them. The DNA for the CDR3 is TGTGCCAGCACCCGATCTGGGACTGAAGCTTTCTTT. Translated: CASTRSGTEAFF.

The sample holds a few counts of this clonotype. This sequence joins TRBV7-9 and TRBJ2-2; D is unresolved. The CDR3 has 12 amino acids. CDR1 is SEHNR, CDR2 FQNEAQ, per germline (reference sequence). Trimming removed 10 bases at V and 4 bases at J, with 10 bases between. CDR3: CATGQGTGELFF. The CDR3 DNA follows: TGTGCCACCGGTCAAGGCACCGGGGAGCTGTTTTTT.

This clonotype was counted at least ten times. CDR3 coding DNA: TGTGCCAGCAGTTACTGGCAGGGGCGCCGGCCCCAGCATTTT. As protein: CASSYWQGRRPQHF. The chain combines TRBV6-2 or TRBV6-3 with TRBJ1-5, with D possibly being TRBD1 (6 bases). CDR3 size: 14 residues. Trimming stripped 1 base from V and 9 bases from J, with 13 bases between. The germline gives CDR1 MNHEY, CDR2 SVGEGT.